One sample yielded the 9 T cell receptor beta chains listed below, sequenced in a study of shared clonotypes between healthy human individuals. CD45RO-negative, CCR7-positively selected cells formed the naive CD8 fraction, excluding terminally differentiated effector memory CD45RA+ cells. The repertoire was sequenced with immunoSEQ multiplex PCR; TCRdb's copy has only in-frame clones and lacks some. The data show some 2.1 million clones, with around 95% seen just once and approximately 1.6% held by the top ten. Source material: naive CD8+ T cells from PBMCs. The receptor source for this set is a man in his late teens or twenties in good health. Some clones in this sample may be carry-over from other donors' samples.

The chain carries TRBV5-5 and TRBJ2-3; D is possibly TRBD2 (6 bases). V shed 3 bases and J shed 1 base, with 21 bases lying between them. The germline V gene encodes CDR1 SGHKS and CDR2 YYEKEE (reference sequence). The CDR3 sequence is 18 residues long. The chain's CDR3 is CASSSSSVRGSGTDTQYF. CDR3 coding DNA: TGTGCCAGCAGCTCCTCTAGCGTGAGGGGTTCGGGCACAGATACGCAGTATTTT.

This chain connects TRBV27 to TRBJ2-7, with D tentatively TRBD2 (6 bases). This CDR3 region has 14 residues. Germline V CDR1 and CDR2: MNHEY, SMNVEV (reference sequence). V lost 10 bases to trimming and J lost 9 bases, with 25 bases between them. CDR3 nucleotides: TGTGCCACCCTCTCACTAGCCAATCCCGTATTGCAGTACTTC. Its translation is CATLSLANPVLQYF.

The V gene is TRBV19, the J gene TRBJ1-5, with a weak D call TRBD1 (5 bases). Germline values: CDR1 LNHDA, CDR2 SQIVND (reference sequence). Deletions cut 3 bases from V and 0 bases from J, with 15 bases between. CDR3 size: 17 residues. The CDR3 DNA reads TGTGCCAGTAGTATGACGGGACTGCCGAATAGCAATCAGCCCCAGCATTTT. This gives the protein CASSMTGLPNSNQPQHF.

This clone was seen once. This chain connects TRBV2 to TRBJ1-2; TRBD1 is a possible D gene (5 bases). V was cut by 3 bases and J by 5 bases, with 13 bases left in between. CDR1 is SNHLY and CDR2 is FYNNEI in the germline V gene. The CDR3 covers 14 residues. The CDR3 coding sequence is TGTGCCAGCAGTGAGAGTAGGGGATATTATGGCTACACCTTC. This translates into CASSESRGYYGYTF.

The chain uses TRBV13 and TRBJ2-7; 12 bases are shared with TRBD2. CDR1 is PRHDT, CDR2 FYEKMQ, per germline (reference sequence). The CDR3 has 16 amino acids. J lost 0 bases, V lost 0 bases, and 0 bases had no gene match. The chain's CDR3 is CASSLGTSGSSYEQYF. The CDR3 coding sequence is TGTGCCAGCAGCTTAGGGACTAGCGGGAGCTCCTACGAGCAGTACTTC.

The gene calls are TRBV10-2 and TRBJ1-5; TRBD1 is a possible D gene (6 bases). V was shortened by 5 bases and J by 0 bases, with 11 bases between the two germline ends. Per the germline V gene, CDR1 is WSHSY and CDR2 is SAAADI. This CDR3 comprises 15 residues. The CDR3 sequence: CASSLTGYSNQPQHF. The CDR3 bases are TGCGCCAGCAGTTTAACAGGGTATAGCAATCAGCCCCAGCATTTT.

V usage is TRBV7-9 and J usage is TRBJ2-7; D is ambiguous. Germline V gene lookup returns CDR1 SEHNR and CDR2 FQNEAQ (reference sequence). The CDR3 contains 15 residues. Trimming removed 3 bases at V and 3 bases at J, with 15 bases between. This chain's CDR3 is CASSFGPGVVYEQYF. The CDR3 coding sequence is TGTGCCAGCAGCTTCGGACCGGGCGTCGTCTACGAGCAGTACTTC. Together with reference TRBV7-9 and TRBJ2-7, the CDR3 gives the full variable domain: DTGVSQNPRHKITKRGQNVTFRCDPISEHNRLYWYRQTLGQGPEFLTYFQNEAQLEKSRLLSDRFSAERPKGSFSTLEIQRTEQGDSAMYLCASSFGPGVVYEQYFGPGTRLTVT.

This rearrangement joins TRBV5-8 to TRBJ2-1; TRBD2 agrees at 8 bases. The germline V gene encodes CDR1 SGHTS and CDR2 YDEGEE. This CDR3 comprises 13 residues. The V segment lost 4 bases and the J segment 9 bases; nucleotides outside the gene matches: 6. CDR3 sequence (DNA): TGTGCCAGCAGCCCGTGGGGACTAGGTGAGCAGTTCTTC. It specifies CASSPWGLGEQFF.

V is TRBV19 and J is TRBJ2-3, with TRBD2 matching 8 bases. This CDR3 has 14 amino acids. Germline CDR1 is LNHDA and CDR2 is SQIVND (reference sequence). The trim removed 7 bases at V and 3 bases at J, leaving 6 bases unmatched. The CDR3 is CASTQGLDTDTQYF. The CDR3 region has the DNA TGTGCCAGTACCCAGGGACTAGATACAGATACGCAGTATTTT.